This T cell receptor beta chain was sequenced during a study of Graves' ophthalmopathy and Graves' hyperthyroidism. The wider study: Upon initial diagnosis and before any treatment, peripheral blood was collected.

The CDR3 length is 15 residues. The ends lost 5 bases at V and 4 bases at J; junction bases unmatched: 6. Points from the study as a whole: Most expanded thyroid clonotypes above 0.001 frequency also appeared in blood.

Investigators amplified TCR beta CDR3 regions from RNA transcripts. Second-round multiplex PCR came after a first-round RT-PCR that employed HTBI primers. TCRdb re-called the multiplex PCR reads through MiXCR, storing one row per CDR3 protein. The data hold hundreds of thousands of distinct CDR3 sequences, with 22% observed a single time. This clonotype was detected only a few times. Its antigen is still unknown. The rearrangement joins TRBV12-3 or TRBV12-4 to TRBJ2-5; 11 bases agree with TRBD1. This sequence was found in a young woman with stable Graves' hyperthyroidism. Some clones in this sample may be carry-over from other donors' samples. The specimen sequenced was peripheral blood. CDR3 region: CASSRGQGALETQYF. The CDR3 DNA reads as TGTGCCAGCAGTCGAGGACAGGGGGCCTTAGAGACCCAGTACTTC.